The 19 T cell receptor beta chains below come from one sample, sequenced in a study of shared clonotypes between healthy human individuals. The assay was immunoSEQ multiplex PCR, and TCRdb's table has in-frame clones only and misses some. The table lists about 2.4 million clones, under 95% of them singletons. Source material: naive CD4+ T cells from PBMCs. Subset: CD45RA+ positively selected. The receptor set was obtained from a man in his late teens or twenties in good health. Some clones in this sample may be carry-over from other donors' samples.

The chain has TRBV5-1 and TRBJ1-5, with 7 bases fitting TRBD1. Germline-derived CDR1 and CDR2 are SGHRS and YFSETQ. The CDR3 spans 14 residues. V shed 4 bases, J shed 5 bases, and the junction held 6 bases outside the gene matches. Here the CDR3 reads CASSTGTDYQPQHF. The CDR3 nucleotides are TGCGCCAGCAGCACCGGGACAGACTATCAGCCCCAGCATTTT.

The chain couples TRBV2 to TRBJ2-1, with a possible D match to TRBD2 (5 bases). Germline V gene data show CDR1 as SNHLY and CDR2 as FYNNEI. The CDR3 is 13 amino acids. Trimming shortened V by 4 bases and J by 5 bases, and 9 bases separated the two germline ends. CDR3 sequence: CASSALAHNEQFF. The CDR3, as DNA: TGTGCCAGCAGTGCGCTAGCACACAATGAGCAGTTCTTC.

The genes are TRBV28 and TRBJ1-2; D not resolved. The CDR3 consists of 11 residues. The germline V gene has CDR1 MDHEN and CDR2 SYDVKM. V lost 7 bases to trimming and J lost 7 bases, with 10 bases between them. The CDR3, as DNA: TGTGCCAGCAAAGCGGGCCTTGGCTACACCTTC. Protein product: CASKAGLGYTF.

CDR3 sequence reads: CASSIETELKETQYF. As DNA, the CDR3 is TGCGCCAGCAGCATAGAGACAGAATTAAAAGAGACCCAGTACTTC. The chain has TRBV5-1 and TRBJ2-5; the D gene is possibly TRBD1 (5 bases). Germline V gene lookup returns CDR1 SGHRS and CDR2 YFSETQ. The CDR3 covers 15 residues. V was pared by 4 bases and J by 3 bases, with 16 bases between.

The chain links TRBV5-4 to TRBJ2-3; 8 bases align to TRBD2. CDR1 SGHNT and CDR2 YYREEE come from the germline V gene (reference sequence). This CDR3 is built from 17 residues. J was trimmed by 8 bases and V by 0 bases; bases with no gene match: 14. CDR3 loop: CASSLGPRAGGTPTQYF. The CDR3 nucleotides are TGTGCCAGCAGCTTGGGGCCCAGGGCGGGAGGCACCCCTACGCAGTATTTT.

The chain uses TRBV5-1 and TRBJ1-4, with 7 bases fitting TRBD1. CDR1 and CDR2 (germline): SGHRS, YFSETQ. The ends lost 3 bases at V and 1 base at J; junction bases unmatched: 6. This CDR3 is built from 16 residues. The CDR3 loop reads CASSWGGQLTNEKLFF. CDR3 nucleotide sequence: TGCGCCAGCAGCTGGGGGGGACAGCTAACTAATGAAAAACTGTTTTTT.

This clone was counted a single time. V gene TRBV4-1 combines with J gene TRBJ2-7; perhaps TRBD1 as D (6 bases). V was clipped by 0 bases and J by 1 base, with 10 bases between them. CDR3 length: 15 residues. The germline V gene has CDR1 MGHRA and CDR2 YSYEKL. Written as DNA, the CDR3 is TGCGCCAGCAGCCAAGACAGGGGCCCTTCCTACGAGCAGTACTTC. Residues: CASSQDRGPSYEQYF.

V gene TRBV5-1 combines with J gene TRBJ2-4, with TRBD1 matching 10 bases. CDR1 and CDR2 (germline): SGHRS, YFSETQ. The trim removed 4 bases at V and 0 bases at J, leaving 7 bases unmatched. This CDR3 has 17 residues. The DNA for the CDR3 is TGCGCCAGCAGCCAACCGGGACAGGGGTCAGCCAAAAACATTCAGTACTTC. Translated, it gives CASSQPGQGSAKNIQYF.

The chain couples TRBV29-1 to TRBJ1-2, with TRBD1 matching over 7 bases. Per the germline V gene, CDR1 is SQVTM and CDR2 is ANQGSEA. The junction had 10 bases not matched to a gene; V was cut back by 6 bases and J by 0 bases. The length of the CDR3 is 15 residues. CDR3 residues: CSVKQGNPTNYGYTF. CDR3 DNA sequence: TGCAGCGTCAAACAGGGGAATCCTACTAACTATGGCTACACCTTC.

The genes are TRBV4-2 and TRBJ2-3, with TRBD1 matching 7 bases. This CDR3 spans 18 amino acids. After removal of 4 bases from V and 5 bases from J, the junction contained 18 bases not matched to a gene. CDR1 is LGHNA, CDR2 YNFKEQ, per germline. DNA for the CDR3: TGTGCCAGCAGCCTTCCCACTGGGGGACAGACAGGTCAAGATACGCAGTATTTT. Translated, it gives CASSLPTGGQTGQDTQYF.

The genes are TRBV7-3 and TRBJ1-3; no reliable D call. The V end lost 5 bases, the J end lost 6 bases, and 23 bases lay between the germline ends. This CDR3 is built from 17 residues. The germline gives CDR1 SGHTA, CDR2 FQGTGA. The CDR3: CASSPAVVPVVLNTIYF. CDR3 DNA sequence: TGTGCCAGCAGCCCCGCAGTAGTGCCCGTGGTACTAAACACCATATATTTT.

The V and J genes are TRBV5-1 and TRBJ2-3; D is unclear. Trimming pared 0 bases from V and 3 bases from J, leaving 11 bases between. Germline-derived CDR1 and CDR2 are SGHRS and YFSETQ. The CDR3 covers 15 residues. CDR3 amino acids: CASSLAPASTDTQYF. CDR3 bases: TGCGCCAGCAGCTTGGCTCCCGCTAGTACAGATACGCAGTATTTT.

The V call is TRBV7-9, the J call TRBJ1-5, with 9 bases lining up with TRBD1. The CDR3 has 17 residues. Germline CDR1 reads SEHNR; CDR2 reads FQNEAQ (reference sequence). V trimming: 1 base; J trimming: 2 bases; junction bases outside the gene matches: 6. The CDR3, as DNA: TGTGCCAGCAGCTTAGGATCCGGGACAGGGCGCAATCAGCCCCAGCATTTT. It is translated as CASSLGSGTGRNQPQHF.

About this clone: In the same sample, other DNA sequences code for this CDR3. This chain links TRBV27 with TRBJ2-7; TRBD2 matches at 8 bases. V lost 0 bases, J lost 2 bases, and 3 bases stayed unmatched. Per the germline V gene, CDR1 is MNHEY and CDR2 is SMNVEV (reference sequence). This CDR3 contains 15 residues. CDR3 nucleotide sequence: TGTGCCAGCAGTTTATCGTCCGGGAGGGCCTACGAGCAGTACTTC. The encoded protein is CASSLSSGRAYEQYF.

As for this clone: This same CDR3 is encoded by further DNA sequences in the sample. The chain employs TRBV6-6 and TRBJ1-1, with unresolved D. V lost 3 bases and J 1 base, leaving 6 bases between the germline ends. Germline values: CDR1 MNHNY, CDR2 SVGAGI (reference sequence). The CDR3 contains 13 residues. CDR3 sequence (DNA): TGTGCCAGCAGTTATCCCGAGAACACTGAAGCTTTCTTT. Its protein product is CASSYPENTEAFF.

V usage is TRBV18 and J usage is TRBJ2-6; TRBD1 agrees at 9 bases. The CDR3 has 17 residues. CDR1 is KGHSH and CDR2 is LQKENI in the germline V gene. The V gene end was trimmed by 6 bases and the J gene end by 0 bases; junction bases not matched to a gene: 6. Written as DNA, the CDR3 is TGTGCCAGCTCTACCGGGACAGGGAACTCTGGGGCCAACGTCCTGACTTTC. Amino acid sequence: CASSTGTGNSGANVLTF. Full variable domain (rest looked up from reference TRBV18 and TRBJ2-6): NAGVMQNPRHLVRRRGQEARLRCSPMKGHSHVYWYRQLPEEGLKFMVYLQKENIIDESGMPKERFSAEFPKEGPSILRIQQVVRGDSAAYFCASSTGTGNSGANVLTFGAGSRLTVL.

On this clone: It is likely a read error, because the conserved phenylalanine at the end of the CDR3 is missing. The limits of the CDR3 on the DNA are not certain, so only TCRdb's listed CDR3 is given. V gene TRBV7-8 combines with J gene TRBJ1-1; the table's D call, TRBD1, has no DNA check behind it. With termini counted, the CDR3 has 13 amino acids. CDR1 SGHVS and CDR2 FQNEAQ come from the germline V gene. Here the CDR3 reads CASSFRTRDRPRI.

The chain uses TRBV2 and TRBJ2-7; 7 bases map to TRBD1. V trimming: 3 bases; J trimming: 7 bases; junction bases outside the gene matches: 9. CDR1 SNHLY and CDR2 FYNNEI come from the germline V gene. The length of the CDR3 is 14 residues. The CDR3 loop is CASSDRTGSGEQYF. The DNA for the CDR3 is TGTGCCAGCAGTGACAGGACAGGATCAGGGGAGCAGTACTTC.

The chain recombines TRBV29-1 with TRBJ1-1; 8 bases align to TRBD1. The CDR3 has 14 amino acids. Germline trimming cut 7 bases from V and 4 bases from J; bases unmatched to any gene: 11. Germline lookup yields CDR1 SQVTM and CDR2 ANQGSEA. The CDR3 here is CSAKRQGQGTEAFF. The CDR3 nucleotides read TGCAGCGCTAAAAGACAGGGGCAGGGCACTGAAGCTTTCTTT.